Each of the 30 T cell receptor beta chains below was sequenced from the same sample in a study of vaccination and CD4 T cells after COVID-19. Treatment of the sample: approximately 11-day PBMC culture with coronavirus spike peptide pools or control peptides (ViraFEST assay). Antigens for these TCRs are unknown. The study sequenced cultured CD4+ T cell DNA using the Oncomine TCR Beta short-read assay. TCRdb re-called the PCR reads with MiXCR, one entry per CDR3 protein. This sample has tens of thousands of distinct CDR3 sequences; around 54% occur once, and the top ten carry 2.8%. Sequencing input: CD4+ T cells from blood, cultured in vitro. These receptors originate from a human donor who had recovered from COVID-19.

The chain employs TRBV7-2 and TRBJ1-2, with D possibly being TRBD1 (5 bases). V was cut by 0 bases and J by 4 bases, with 6 bases left in between. CDR3 length: 13 amino acids. From germline, CDR1 is SGHTA and CDR2 FQGNSA. As DNA, the CDR3 is TGTGCCAGCAGCTTAGCCGACAGCTATGGCTACACCTTC. This translates into CASSLADSYGYTF.

This clonotype has just one count. The CDR3 loop is CASSKRDRPLDDF. CDR3 in DNA: TGTGCCAGCAGCAAGAGGGACAGACCGTTGGATGACTTC. This sequence joins TRBV21-1 and TRBJ2-7; the table's D call of TRBD1 was not tested on the DNA. TRBV21-1 represents a pseudogene. The CDR3 totals 13 residues.

This clonotype was observed a handful of times. The J gene is TRBJ1-2, the V gene TRBV6-2 or TRBV6-3, with 7 positions matching TRBD1. The CDR3 spans 13 residues. Trimming removed 9 bases from V and 2 bases from J; junction bases left unmatched: 6. Germline CDR1 reads MNHEY; CDR2 reads SVGEGT. The CDR3 DNA follows: TGTGCCAGTTCGACAGGGTTAAACTATGGCTACACCTTC. This encodes CASSTGLNYGYTF.

The V call is TRBV5-6, the J call TRBJ2-7; D is perhaps TRBD1 or TRBD2 (5 bases each). The closer fit of TRBJ2-5 to the DNA end suggests the J call may be wrong. The germline gives CDR1 SGHDT, CDR2 YYEEEE. CDR3 length: 14 amino acids. The DNA for the CDR3 is TGTGCCAGCAGCTTGGTAGAGGGGCTAGAGACCCAGTACTTC. This codes for CASSLVEGLETQYF.

Here the CDR3 reads CASRDRLRETQYF. DNA of the CDR3: TGTGCCAGCAGGGACAGGCTTAGAGAGACCCAGTACTTC. V is TRBV6-1 and J is TRBJ2-7, with 7 bases matching TRBD1. The J call may be incorrect, as the DNA end agrees better with TRBJ2-5. Per the germline V gene, CDR1 is MNHNS and CDR2 is SASEGT. The CDR3 extends over 13 amino acids.

This clonotype was detected only once. The chain recombines TRBV11-3 with TRBJ1-2; 10 bases map to TRBD1. Germline V gene lookup returns CDR1 SGHNT and CDR2 YENEEA. This CDR3 comprises 14 residues. V trimming: 4 bases; J trimming: 8 bases; junction bases outside the gene matches: 7. In DNA form, the CDR3 reads TGTGCCAGCAGCTCGACAGGGGGCTGGGCCGGCTACACCTTC. It encodes CASSSTGGWAGYTF.

The chain recombines TRBV28 with TRBJ1-4; weak D call: TRBD1 (5 bases). V gave up 6 bases and J gave up 5 bases, with 13 bases separating them. CDR3 length equals 14 residues. In germline, CDR1 is MDHEN, CDR2 SYDVKM. CDR3 nucleotides: TGTGCCAGCAGCCCGGGACGGAAAAATGAAAAACTGTTTTTT. Its translation: CASSPGRKNEKLFF. Complete variable domain (other parts from reference TRBV28 and TRBJ1-4): DVKVTQSSRYLVKRTGEKVFLECVQDMDHENMFWYRQDPGLGLRLIYFSYDVKMKEKGDIPEGYSVSREKKERFSLILESASTNQTSMYLCASSPGRKNEKLFFGSGTQLSVL.

This clonotype turned up a few times. V and J are TRBV6-1 and TRBJ1-5, with unresolved D. The V and J ends lost 4 bases and 5 bases respectively, with 9 bases between them. This CDR3 contains 13 residues. Germline values: CDR1 MNHNS, CDR2 SASEGT. CDR3 loop: CASSGGSYQPQHF. Written as DNA, the CDR3 is TGTGCCAGCAGTGGGGGTTCCTATCAGCCCCAGCATTTT.

This chain links TRBV30 with TRBJ2-7, with D possibly TRBD2 on 6 matching bases. The germline CDR1 and CDR2 sequences are GTSNPN and SVGIG (reference sequence). Trimming shortened V by 2 bases and J by 9 bases, and 17 bases separated the two germline ends. The CDR3 is 13 residues long. DNA for the CDR3: TGTGCCTGGAGTCCGGGACTCTTGAAAGGGCAGTACTTC. This codes for CAWSPGLLKGQYF. Variable domain in full (rest from reference TRBV30 and TRBJ2-7): SQTIHQWPATLVQPVGSPLSLECTVEGTSNPNLYWYRQAAGRGLQLLFYSVGIGQISSEVPQNLSASRPQDRQFILSSKKLLLSDSGFYLCAWSPGLLKGQYFGPGTRLTVT.

The V and J genes are TRBV24-1 and TRBJ2-1; TRBD2 matches 11 bases. Germline trimming cut 3 bases from V and 5 bases from J; bases unmatched to any gene: 5. The CDR3 runs 16 residues. Germline V gives CDR1 KGHDR, CDR2 SFDVKD. The CDR3 DNA is TGTGCCACCAGTGATAGTAGCGGGAGGGTAAACAATGAGCAGTTCTTC. It translates to CATSDSSGRVNNEQFF.

The table lists this clonotype with a few counts. The chain employs TRBV19 and TRBJ1-2, with 11 bases identical to TRBD1. The germline V gene encodes CDR1 LNHDA and CDR2 SQIVND (reference sequence). Trimming at V came to 4 bases and at J to 6 bases, leaving 4 bases not matched to a gene. The CDR3 sequence is 14 residues long. CDR3 DNA: TGTGCCAGTAGTAGAGGACAGGGGGCTAATGGCTACACCTTC. This codes for CASSRGQGANGYTF.

A few counts support this clonotype. The gene calls are TRBV6-1 and TRBJ1-5, with 9 bases aligning to TRBD1. The CDR3 is made up of 16 amino acids. V was clipped by 3 bases and J by 7 bases; unmatched bases: 10. The germline CDR1 and CDR2 sequences are MNHNS and SASEGT. This CDR3 reads CASSDPGTGRPQPQHF. The CDR3 coding sequence is TGTGCCAGCAGTGACCCCGGGACAGGGAGACCGCAGCCCCAGCATTTT.

The chain carries TRBV7-9 and TRBJ1-4; no clear D gene. CDR1 and CDR2 from the germline V gene are SEHNR and FQNEAQ (reference sequence). Trimming took off 1 base at V and 11 bases at J, with 5 bases between the two ends. The length of the CDR3 is 11 residues. The DNA for the CDR3 is TGTGCCAGCAGCTTAGACGGTAAACTGTTTTTT. It specifies CASSLDGKLFF. Using reference TRBV7-9 and TRBJ1-4 for the parts outside the CDR3, the full variable domain is DTGVSQNPRHKITKRGQNVTFRCDPISEHNRLYWYRQTLGQGPEFLTYFQNEAQLEKSRLLSDRFSAERPKGSFSTLEIQRTEQGDSAMYLCASSLDGKLFFGSGTQLSVL.

CDR3 nucleotides: TGTGCCAGCAGCTTCGACAGGGACGCTTTCTTT. Translated: CASSFDRDAFF. This chain joins TRBV7-2 and TRBJ1-1, with TRBD1 identical over 7 bases. The germline CDR1 and CDR2 sequences are SGHTA and FQGNSA. The ends lost 3 bases at V and 11 bases at J; junction bases unmatched: 3. The CDR3 totals 11 residues. The entire variable domain, with the rest obtained from reference TRBV7-2 and TRBJ1-1, is as follows: GAGVSQSPSNKVTEKGKDVELRCDPISGHTALYWYRQSLGQGLEFLIYFQGNSAPDKSGLPSDRFSAERTGGSVSTLTIQRTQQEDSAVYLCASSFDRDAFFGQGTRLTVV.

This chain links TRBV11-2 with TRBJ1-2; D call uncertain. V dropped 4 bases and J dropped 8 bases, with 14 bases sitting between them. CDR1 is SGHAT, CDR2 FQNNGV, per germline. CDR3 length: 13 amino acids. CDR3 sequence (DNA): TGTGCCAGCAGCTCTGGGGAGTTGGGAGGCTACACCTTC. Residues: CASSSGELGGYTF. Drawing the rest from reference TRBV11-2 and TRBJ1-2, the complete variable domain is EAGVAQSPRYKIIEKRQSVAFWCNPISGHATLYWYQQILGQGPKLLIQFQNNGVVDDSQLPKDRFSAERLKGVDSTLKIQPAKLEDSAVYLCASSSGELGGYTFGSGTRLTVV.

The rearrangement uses TRBV5-1 and TRBJ1-1, with 9 bases lining up with TRBD1. Trimming cost V 7 bases and J 3 bases; bases outside gene matches: 10. The CDR3 loop spans 15 amino acids. Germline V lookup: CDR1 SGHRS, CDR2 YFSETQ. CDR3 DNA sequence: TGCGCCAGCTGGGGCGCTGGGACAGGGTACACTGAAGCTTTCTTT. Translation gives CASWGAGTGYTEAFF. Together with reference TRBV5-1 and TRBJ1-1, the CDR3 gives the full variable domain: KAGVTQTPRYLIKTRGQQVTLSCSPISGHRSVSWYQQTPGQGLQFLFEYFSETQRNKGNFPGRFSGRQFSNSRSEMNVSTLELGDSALYLCASWGAGTGYTEAFFGQGTRLTVV.

The gene calls are TRBV20-1 and TRBJ1-5, with D possibly matching TRBD1 (6 bases). The germline V gene has CDR1 DFQATT and CDR2 SNEGSKA (reference sequence). This CDR3 has 15 residues. The V end lost 5 bases, the J end lost 3 bases, and 17 bases lay between the germline ends. The CDR3 bases are TGCAGTGCTTCCTCTGGGGGGACAAACAATCAGCCCCAGCATTTT. Its protein product is CSASSGGTNNQPQHF.

The V call is TRBV7-8, the J call TRBJ1-2, with unresolved D. Germline V CDR1 and CDR2: SGHVS, FQNEAQ. The CDR3 is made up of 14 amino acids. Trimming removed 5 bases at V and 7 bases at J, with 17 bases between. The CDR3 loop is CASSGDRWGGGYTF. The DNA of the CDR3 is TGTGCCAGCAGCGGAGATCGATGGGGAGGTGGCTACACCTTC.

This chain connects TRBV7-8 to TRBJ1-3, with D perhaps TRBD1 (6 bases). This CDR3 contains 14 residues. V was clipped by 5 bases and J by 7 bases, with 15 bases between them. CDR1 SGHVS and CDR2 FQNEAQ come from the germline V gene. This chain's CDR3 is CASSQPGVGNTIYF. The DNA of the CDR3 is TGTGCCAGCAGCCAACCAGGGGTCGGGAACACCATATATTTT.

This rearrangement joins TRBV24-1 to TRBJ2-7; maybe TRBD1 (6 bases). Trimming removed 8 bases from V and 5 bases from J, with 12 bases in between. CDR1 is KGHDR and CDR2 is SFDVKD in the germline V gene. CDR3 length equals 12 residues. DNA for the CDR3: TGTGCCACCATCAGGGGAACCCACGAGCAGTACTTC. Protein product: CATIRGTHEQYF.

The chain links TRBV20-1 to TRBJ1-1; the D is unclear. The CDR3 loop spans 13 amino acids. CDR1 and CDR2 (germline): DFQATT, SNEGSKA (reference sequence). V lost 8 bases to trimming and J lost 3 bases, with 16 bases between them. The CDR3: CSSTPNRYTEAFF. CDR3 nucleotide sequence: TGCAGTTCTACACCAAACCGGTACACTGAAGCTTTCTTT.

The V gene is TRBV15, the J gene TRBJ1-1; D ambiguous. V lost 1 base, J lost 7 bases, and 7 bases lay in between. CDR3 length: 12 residues. Germline CDR1 reads LNHNV; CDR2 reads YYDKDF (reference sequence). The CDR3, as DNA: TGTGCCACCAGCAGAGTGGGCGGTGAAGCTTTCTTT. Residues: CATSRVGGEAFF.

For the CDR3, the DNA is TGTGCCAGCAGTTACGACGGGCAGTATGGCTACACCTTC. Translated: CASSYDGQYGYTF. The J gene is TRBJ1-2, the V gene TRBV6-2 or TRBV6-3; D is ambiguous. V lost 2 bases to trimming and J lost 5 bases, with 9 bases between them. The CDR3 contains 13 residues. Germline V gene data show CDR1 as MNHEY and CDR2 as SVGEGT.

This rearrangement joins TRBV2 to TRBJ1-2; no clear D gene. V was trimmed by 6 bases and J by 1 base, leaving 9 bases between them. CDR1 and CDR2 from the germline V gene are SNHLY and FYNNEI. This CDR3 is built from 13 residues. Here the CDR3 DNA reads TGTGCCAGCAGCGTGGTGAATAACTATGGCTACACCTTC. Translated, it gives CASSVVNNYGYTF.

V usage is TRBV7-2 and J usage is TRBJ1-5; D is perhaps TRBD1 (5 bases). V was pared by 4 bases and J by 6 bases, with 13 bases between. The germline CDR1 and CDR2 sequences are SGHTA and FQGNSA. This CDR3 has 14 residues. The CDR3 here is CASSSQGSAQPQHF. In DNA form, the CDR3 reads TGTGCCAGCAGCTCGCAGGGATCTGCTCAGCCCCAGCATTTT. Drawing the rest from reference TRBV7-2 and TRBJ1-5, the complete variable domain is GAGVSQSPSNKVTEKGKDVELRCDPISGHTALYWYRQSLGQGLEFLIYFQGNSAPDKSGLPSDRFSAERTGGSVSTLTIQRTQQEDSAVYLCASSSQGSAQPQHFGDGTRLSIL.

This clonotype appeared a few times. The V gene is TRBV12-3 or TRBV12-4, the J gene TRBJ1-2; no definite D call. V was clipped by 3 bases and J by 4 bases, with 18 bases between them. This CDR3 is built from 16 residues. This CDR3 is CASSLSIAVKPYGYTF. The CDR3 bases are TGTGCCAGCAGTTTGAGTATTGCAGTGAAACCCTATGGCTACACCTTC.

This clonotype was seen only once. This chain links TRBV27 with TRBJ2-1; D might be TRBD2 (5 bases). Deletions cut 6 bases from V and 5 bases from J, with 20 bases between. CDR1 MNHEY and CDR2 SMNVEV come from the germline V gene (reference sequence). This CDR3 region has 16 residues. The CDR3 nucleotides are TGTGCCAGCAGCCCACCTTTAGTCCGGACTCACAATGAGCAGTTCTTC. It is translated as CASSPPLVRTHNEQFF.

The CDR3: CASSQGIAKNIQYF. CDR3 sequence (DNA): TGCGCCAGCAGCCAAGGGATAGCCAAAAACATTCAGTACTTC. The chain has TRBV4-3 and TRBJ2-4; D gene unclear. Germline assignment: CDR1 LGHNA and CDR2 YSLEER. This CDR3 is built from 14 residues. V was clipped by 1 base and J by 0 bases, with 4 bases between them.

This clonotype was observed a handful of times. This chain links TRBV27 with TRBJ2-1, with D unresolved. CDR3 length: 12 residues. The V end was cut by 5 bases, the J end by 5 bases, with 7 bases between. Germline loops: CDR1 MNHEY, CDR2 SMNVEV (reference sequence). In DNA, the CDR3 is TGTGCCAGCAGTAGAAACCACAATGAGCAGTTCTTC. This sequence encodes CASSRNHNEQFF.

This chain connects TRBV6-1 to TRBJ1-2; 7 positions match TRBD1. CDR1 is MNHNS and CDR2 is SASEGT in the germline V gene. The CDR3 runs 14 residues. V dropped 6 bases and J dropped 1; count of bases not matched to a gene: 5. The CDR3 protein is CASRNRGLNYGYTF. CDR3 coding DNA: TGTGCCAGCAGGAATAGGGGGCTTAACTATGGCTACACCTTC.